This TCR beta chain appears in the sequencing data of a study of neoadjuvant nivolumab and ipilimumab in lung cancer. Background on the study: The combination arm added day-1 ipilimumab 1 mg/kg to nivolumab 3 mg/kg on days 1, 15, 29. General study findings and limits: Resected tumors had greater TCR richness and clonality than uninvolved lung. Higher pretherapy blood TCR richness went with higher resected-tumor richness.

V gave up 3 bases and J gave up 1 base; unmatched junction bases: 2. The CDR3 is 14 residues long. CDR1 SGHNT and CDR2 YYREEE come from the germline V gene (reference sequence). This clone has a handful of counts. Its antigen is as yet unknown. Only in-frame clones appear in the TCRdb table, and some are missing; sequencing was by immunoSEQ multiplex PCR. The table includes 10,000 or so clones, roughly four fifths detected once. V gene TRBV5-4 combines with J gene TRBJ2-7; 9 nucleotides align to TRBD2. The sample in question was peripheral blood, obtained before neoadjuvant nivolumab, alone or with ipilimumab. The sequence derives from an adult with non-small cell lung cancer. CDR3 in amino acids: CASSSGLASYEQYF. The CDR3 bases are TGTGCCAGCAGCTCGGGACTAGCTTCCTACGAGCAGTACTTC.